What follows describes a single TCR beta chain. Its antigen remains undetermined. Qualities for individual bases were not recorded, and no much larger clone is one base off. The germline V gene specifies SGHVT as CDR1 and SQSDAQ as CDR2. Trimming removed 2 bases from V and 0 bases from J, leaving 11 bases between the germline ends. Including the terminal cysteine and phenylalanine, the CDR3 comprises 16 residues. The sequence is cut down to CDR3 DNA, 48 bases in frame from base 1. The sample is drawn from a study of shared clonotypes between healthy human individuals (dated by TCRdb to 2020 to 2022). For context, the study as a whole: Three men and a couple of women, aged 18 to 49 years, made up the cohort. Per donor, leukapheresis produced somewhere between about 0.9 and 9.5 billion PBMCs. Per donor, three plates each were used for CD4 naive and CD4 memory, two for CD8 naive, and one for CD8 memory. Different laboratories and diverse techniques were used to prepare libraries and sequence TCR repertoires, to increase sequencing depth and limit assay-specific biases. Blood TCR repertoires of about five healthy adults were deeply sequenced to estimate repertoire size and the extent of clonotype sharing between individuals.

Paper-wide results and their limitations: Based on pairwise subsampling, the degree of clonotype sharing among donors was expected to be affected by sequencing depth. The small number of donors limited the genetic and exposure-history diversity represented. Clonotypes shared by all four sorted-subset donors showed higher generation probabilities than non-shared clonotypes. Incomplete sequencing was indicated by rarefaction of sorted-subset datasets, despite the large sequencing depth. Sampling was limited to blood, and TCR repertoires in tissue likely differ from TCR repertoires in blood. Across a handful of donors, roughly 5.4% of naive CD4, approximately 3.5% of naive CD8, approximately 2.5% of memory CD4, and approximately 0.42% of memory CD8 clonotypes were shared. Naive subsets generally had larger estimated clonotype richness than memory subsets did.

The donors were healthy, HIV-negative adults who had no recently reported acute infections or vaccinations. Only Caucasian adults living in Nashville, Tennessee, USA were represented among the donors. CD4+ T cells were enriched through magnetic negative selection, after which naive cells were positively selected on CD45RA and the remaining negative fraction served as the memory subset. Blood was collected by leukapheresis, and PBMCs were isolated by Ficoll-Histopaque density gradient centrifugation and then cryopreserved in liquid nitrogen vapor phase. Analytical flow cytometry was used to check the purity and quantity of each magnetically sorted T cell population. Genomic DNA was isolated from every sorted fraction and measured by UV absorbance on a Nanodrop 2000c. TCR CDR3 regions were amplified from genomic DNA by multiplex PCR using the deep immunoSEQ assay. Genomic DNA extracted from each cell subset was distributed evenly over all wells of several immunoSEQ 96-well plates, and each plate served as one replicate. Each replicate PCR for sorted subsets received approximately 200 ng genomic DNA, equal to tens of thousands of T cell genomes. Purified libraries were measured with a Qubit 3.0 fluorometer, size-checked on a Bioanalyzer 2100, and measured again with the KAPA Library Quantification kit. Every immunoSEQ 96-well plate was sequenced on a dedicated single-read 150-cycle Illumina NextSeq 550 flow cell. The paper's data handling went like this. Because the immunoSEQ output held only junctional sequences and lacked quality scores, the filtering could not match the filtering applied to full-length reads. Sequences were annotated with PyIR, a Python wrapper for IgBLAST v1.9, using IMGT germline references to assign V/J genes and CDR3. Any read was removed if the V/J assignment was weak (E-value above 1e-6), the CDR3 was missing, or the read contained stop codons, out-of-frame junctions, or ambiguous translated residues. V3J clonotypes were defined as sequences sharing the same inferred V gene, J gene, and CDR3 amino acid sequence. The percentage overlap between two repertoires was calculated by dividing the number of shared unique clonotypes by the size of the smaller repertoire. RTK rarefaction, the Chao1 estimator, and Recon v2.1 estimates of unobserved clonotypes were used to assess repertoire richness. Generation probabilities were computed with OLGA for all TCRbeta clonotypes obtained by the gDNA method from several donors. TCRdb re-hosts the immuneACCESS table, in-frame sequences only. Its copies lack some clones; in the studies checked, an unresolved V gene accounts for under half of them, and the cause for the rest is not known. V, J and clone size derive from that table, while D and trimming were established from the DNA sequence. The sample table records 2.5 million or so clones; approximately 94% of these occur just once. Roughly 0.15% of the sample goes to the ten largest clones.

This receptor chain uses TRBV7-4 and TRBJ1-5; TRBD1 could be the D gene, as 6 bases match. This clonotype originated in a man aged 18 to 29 in good health. Sequencing was carried out using naive CD4+ T cells sorted from blood. This sample's cell subset or site label indicates: CD45RA+ positively selected. CDR3 region: CASSLHRENSNQPQHF. In nucleotide form, the sequence is TGTGCCAGCAGCTTACACAGGGAGAATAGCAATCAGCCCCAGCATTTT.